This T cell receptor beta chain was retrieved from a study of CD8 T cells in Susac syndrome. The RNA, 0.5 to 1 ug, was put through reverse transcription using random hexamers. TCRdb independently ran MiXCR on the immunoSEQ multiplex PCR reads; one entry per CDR3 protein. The repertoire has roughly 180,000 distinct CDR3 sequences, 93% of them found once; the top ten carry roughly 0.098%. The CDR3 is 14 residues long. The V segment lost 5 bases and the J segment 5 bases; nucleotides outside the gene matches: 6. Germline V gene sequence: CDR1 MNHEY, CDR2 SVGAGI. The J gene is TRBJ1-1, the V gene TRBV6-5; TRBD1 aligns across 9 bases. The sequencing input was CD4+ T cells from PBMCs. The TCR was taken from a human donor with multiple sclerosis. CDR3 in amino acids: CASSPGTGRTEAFF. The CDR3 bases are TGTGCCAGCAGTCCCGGGACAGGGAGGACTGAAGCTTTCTTT.